This T cell receptor (beta chain) was sequenced in a study of T cells after yellow fever vaccination. Study-level points and caveats: Contamination by abundant bulk-population clonotypes could be present in FACS-sorted repertoires. The study re-detected most primary-vaccination clones after the booster (about 96% CD4, just over 85% CD8).

A process of 5'RACE template switching, which added a universal primer site and UMIs, was used to make TCR cDNA. TCRdb itself ran the 5' RACE reads through MiXCR, one entry per CDR3 protein. The data hold 30,000 to 35,000 distinct CDR3 sequences, with about 6.3% observed a single time. In its sample, this clonotype was seen many times. V was shortened by 6 bases and J by 0 bases, with 11 bases between the two germline ends. Germline CDR1 and CDR2: KGHSH and LQKENI. The CDR3 extends over 14 amino acids. This TCR derives from a young man who received the YFV17D yellow fever vaccine. Specimen: PBMCs, either bulk or a sorted T-cell subset (CD4+, CD8+, memory, or dextramer-sorted; not recorded which), collected on the day of the first yellow fever vaccination. The V and J genes are TRBV18 and TRBJ1-2; perhaps TRBD1 as D (5 bases). As DNA, the CDR3 is TGTGCCAGCTCCTACGACAGAACTAACTATGGCTACACCTTC. Its protein is CASSYDRTNYGYTF.